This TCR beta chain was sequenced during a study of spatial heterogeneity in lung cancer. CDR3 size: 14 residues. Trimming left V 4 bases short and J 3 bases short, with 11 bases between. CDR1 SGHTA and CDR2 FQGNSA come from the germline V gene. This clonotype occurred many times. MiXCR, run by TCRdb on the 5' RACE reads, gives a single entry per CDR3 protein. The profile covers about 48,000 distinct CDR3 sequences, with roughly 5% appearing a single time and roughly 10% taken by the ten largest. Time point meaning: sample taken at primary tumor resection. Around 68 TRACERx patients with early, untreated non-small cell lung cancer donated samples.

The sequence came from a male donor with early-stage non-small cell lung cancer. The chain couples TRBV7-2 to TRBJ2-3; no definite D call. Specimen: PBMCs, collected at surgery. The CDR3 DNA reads TGTGCCAGCAGCTCCTACACACGGACAGATACGCAGTATTTT. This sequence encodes CASSSYTRTDTQYF. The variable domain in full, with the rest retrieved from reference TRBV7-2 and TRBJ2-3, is GAGVSQSPSNKVTEKGKDVELRCDPISGHTALYWYRQSLGQGLEFLIYFQGNSAPDKSGLPSDRFSAERTGGSVSTLTIQRTQQEDSAVYLCASSSYTRTDTQYFGPGTRLTVL.